This record concerns one T cell receptor beta chain sequence. Sequencing used immunoSEQ multiplex PCR; TCRdb keeps in-frame clones, though not all of them. The table records fewer than 60,000 clones, approximately 91% of them present only once. This record comes from a study of T cell changes during pregnancy in multiple sclerosis. Trimming shortened V by 5 bases and J by 5 bases, and 15 bases separated the two germline ends. Germline V gene lookup returns CDR1 WSHSY and CDR2 SAAADI. The CDR3 sequence is 14 residues long. The source is a female donor with multiple sclerosis, enrolled in a pregnancy study. This sequence joins TRBV10-2 and TRBJ1-2; D gene unclear. The source was peripheral blood, collected in the second trimester of pregnancy. CDR3: CASSSLRHPYGYTF. In DNA form, the CDR3 reads TGCGCCAGCAGTAGCCTGAGACACCCATATGGCTACACCTTC.